One and the same sample provided the 5 T cell receptor beta chains below, sequenced in a study of radiotherapy plus CTLA-4 blockade in lung cancer listed by TCRdb under 2018. Receptor libraries were prepared by the immunoSEQ multiplex PCR assay. As stored in TCRdb, this immuneACCESS dataset retains in-frame rearrangements with V and J assigned. A fraction of the clones does not appear; measured against another copy, unresolved V genes explain less than half of the discrepancy, and the remainder lacks a known reason. The sample data list about 120,000 clones, and 90% of these were observed just once. Approximately 6.6% of the sample belongs to the ten largest clones. The starting material was peripheral blood, obtained from a patient treated with radiotherapy plus ipilimumab. The receptors come from a human donor with non-small cell lung cancer that progressed on radiotherapy plus ipilimumab.

About this clone: This sample includes further DNA sequences coding for the same CDR3. This chain joins TRBV18 and TRBJ2-5; D perhaps matches TRBD1 (7 bases). CDR3 length equals 13 residues. The germline CDR1 and CDR2 sequences are KGHSH and LQKENI. V gave up 6 bases and J gave up 3 bases, with 11 bases separating them. CDR3 sequence: CASSRGTEETQYF. Here the CDR3 DNA reads TGTGCCAGCTCTCGCGGGACAGAAGAGACCCAGTACTTC.

The chain links TRBV18 to TRBJ2-6; the match to TRBD1 covers 8 bases. The CDR3 totals 16 residues. Germline V lookup: CDR1 KGHSH, CDR2 LQKENI. After removal of 4 bases from V and 1 base from J, the junction contained 3 bases not matched to a gene. CDR3 nucleotide sequence: TGTGCCAGCTCACAAAGGACAGGGTCTGGGGCCAACGTCCTGACTTTC. Its translation: CASSQRTGSGANVLTF.

The genes are TRBV10-3 and TRBJ2-6; maybe TRBD2 (6 bases). The CDR3 length is 17 residues. CDR1 ENHRY and CDR2 SYGVKD come from the germline V gene. V was trimmed by 3 bases and J by 0 bases, leaving 12 bases between them. The CDR3 reads CAISEEAGSSGANVLTF. The CDR3 coding sequence is TGTGCCATCAGTGAAGAGGCGGGGAGCTCTGGGGCCAACGTCCTGACTTTC.

The gene calls are TRBV18 and TRBJ2-1; D is uncertain. The CDR3 length is 17 residues. The germline V gene has CDR1 KGHSH and CDR2 LQKENI. V was trimmed by 3 bases and J by 1 base, leaving 16 bases between them. CDR3 region: CASSPSLNRRSYNEQFF. DNA of the CDR3: TGTGCCAGCTCACCTTCGTTGAATCGTCGGTCCTACAATGAGCAGTTCTTC.

This rearrangement joins TRBV6-1 to TRBJ1-2; D is possibly TRBD1 (6 bases). Germline-derived CDR1 and CDR2 are MNHNS and SASEGT. This CDR3 comprises 14 residues. V was shortened by 5 bases and J by 3 bases, with 13 bases between the two germline ends. This CDR3 is CASSPNRADYGYTF. The CDR3 nucleotides are TGTGCCAGCAGTCCCAACAGGGCGGACTATGGCTACACCTTC.